A selection of T cell receptor beta chains follows, all from one sample in a study of T cell responses to AZD1222 COVID-19 vaccine. The method was immunoSEQ multiplex PCR; TCRdb's version includes in-frame clones alone and lacks a portion of them. The sample lists around 150,000 clones, more than 90% occurring once. The sample in question was peripheral blood, obtained 28 days after the second AZD1222 dose. The receptor source for this set is an adult who received the AZD1222 COVID-19 vaccine. The CDR3 runs from the conserved cysteine through the conserved F or W. D genes are given only for firm matches. Clone size appears in some rows only: once, few, many, or a class for an expanded clone.

NA | NA | TRBJ2-5 | TRBV30 | CAWSVWAAMGETQYF | TGTGCCTGGAGTGTGTGGGCGGCAATGGGGGAGACCCAGTACTTC
few | TRBD1 | TRBJ1-6 | TRBV19 | CASRETGGGSPLHF | TGTGCCAGTAGGGAGACAGGGGGCGGATCACCCCTCCACTTT
NA | NA | TRBJ2-6 | TRBV7-3 | CASSFSGANVLTF | TGTGCCAGCAGCTTTTCTGGGGCCAACGTCCTGACTTTC
NA | TRBD2 | TRBJ2-3 | TRBV5-8 | CASSPGTSGITDTQYF | TGTGCCAGCAGTCCAGGGACTAGCGGGATAACAGATACGCAGTATTTT
NA | TRBD2 | TRBJ2-5 | TRBV4-2 | CASSHGLAGETQYF | TGTGCCAGCAGCCACGGACTAGCGGGAGAGACCCAGTACTTC
NA | NA | TRBJ1-2 | TRBV10-3 | CAISGQINYGYTF | TGTGCCATCAGCGGACAGATTAACTATGGCTACACCTTC
NA | NA | TRBJ2-3 | TRBV5-6 | CASSRMDHPTTDTQYF | TGTGCCAGCAGCCGGATGGACCATCCTACGACAGATACGCAGTATTTT
NA | NA | TRBJ1-1 | TRBV12-5 | CASGLGPSRGHTEAFF | TGTGCTAGTGGTTTAGGCCCCAGCAGGGGTCACACTGAAGCTTTCTTT
NA | TRBD1 | TRBJ1-1 | TRBV19 | CASSGTTGGYTEAFF | TGTGCCAGTAGTGGTACGACAGGGGGCTACACTGAAGCTTTCTTT
NA | NA | TRBJ1-2 | TRBV6-2/TRBV6-3 | CASSYTGASYGYTF | TGTGCCAGCAGTTACACGGGCGCCAGCTATGGCTACACCTTC
NA | NA | TRBJ1-5 | TRBV10-2 | CASSDDQDTHNQPQHF | TGCGCCAGCAGTGACGATCAGGACACCCACAATCAGCCCCAGCATTTT
NA | TRBD2 | TRBJ2-7 | TRBV29-1 | CSVEGGLAGYYEQYF | TGCAGCGTTGAAGGGGGACTAGCGGGGTACTACGAGCAGTACTTC
NA | TRBD1 | TRBJ1-5 | TRBV9 | CASSGGSGTGEPQHF | TGTGCCAGCAGCGGTGGTTCCGGGACAGGGGAGCCCCAGCATTTT
once | NA | TRBJ1-1 | TRBV23-1 | CASSQSKKPVEGTLNTEAFF | TGCGCCAGCAGTCAATCGAAAAAACCGGTAGAGGGAACTTTGAACACTGAAGCTTTCTTT
once | NA | TRBJ1-3 | TRBV19 | CASSIRNTIYF | TGTGCCAGTAGTATCCGAAACACCATATATTTT
NA | NA | TRBJ1-1 | TRBV19 | CASNPSRGKGWGTEAFF | TGTGCCAGTAACCCCTCGCGGGGAAAGGGATGGGGCACTGAAGCTTTCTTT
NA | TRBD2 | TRBJ2-7 | TRBV7-9 | CASSLDASGYEQYF | TGTGCCAGCAGCTTAGATGCTAGCGGCTACGAGCAGTACTTC
NA | NA | TRBJ2-5 | TRBV19 | CASSPRRQETQYF | TGTGCCAGTAGTCCTCGTCGGCAAGAGACCCAGTACTTC
NA | TRBD1 | TRBJ2-5 | TRBV7-6 | CASSRRTGTEETQYF | TGTGCCAGCAGCAGAAGGACAGGGACAGAAGAGACCCAGTACTTC
NA | TRBD1 | TRBJ1-5 | TRBV5-1 | CASSLGQGQDNQPQHF | TGCGCCAGCAGCTTGGGGCAGGGACAGGACAATCAGCCCCAGCATTTT
NA | NA | TRBJ2-7 | TRBV5-1 | CASSLVKGFYEQYF | TGCGCCAGCAGCTTGGTGAAGGGCTTCTACGAGCAGTACTTC
NA | NA | TRBJ2-7 | TRBV30 | CAWSADSTREQYF | TGTGCCTGGAGTGCCGACTCCACGAGGGAGCAGTACTTC
NA | TRBD2 | TRBJ2-3 | TRBV27 | CASSLTLAGGRRTPDTQYF | TGTGCCAGCAGTTTAACGCTAGCGGGAGGGAGGAGGACCCCAGATACGCAGTATTTT
NA | TRBD1 | TRBJ2-7 | TRBV24-1 | CATSGTGEREQYF | TGTGCCACCAGTGGCACAGGGGAGCGCGAGCAGTACTTC
NA | TRBD1 | TRBJ1-2 | TRBV5-1 | CASSTGTGGFDGYTF | TGCGCCAGCAGCACAGGGACAGGGGGCTTCGATGGCTACACCTTC
NA | NA | TRBJ2-1 | TRBV12-3/TRBV12-4 | CASSFGRYNEQFF | TGTGCCAGCAGTTTCGGCCGATACAATGAGCAGTTCTTC
NA | NA | TRBJ2-1 | TRBV21-1 | CASSRYPGLAGVGIYNEQFF | TGTGCCAGCAGCCGCTACCCCGGACTAGCGGGAGTTGGAATCTACAATGAGCAGTTCTTC
NA | NA | TRBJ1-1 | TRBV5-1 | CASSLEEKGTPEAFF | TGCGCCAGCAGCTTGGAGGAGAAGGGGACCCCTGAAGCTTTCTTT
NA | TRBD2 | TRBJ2-5 | TRBV19 | CASKWQGLAKKETQYF | TGTGCCAGTAAGTGGCAAGGACTAGCGAAAAAAGAGACCCAGTACTTC
once | NA | TRBJ1-2 | TRBV12-3/TRBV12-4 | CASSLQQNYGYTF | TGTGCCAGCAGTTTACAACAGAACTATGGCTACACCTTC
NA | TRBD1 | TRBJ2-1 | TRBV7-2 | CASSLAGQGAVEQFF | TGTGCCAGCAGCTTAGCTGGACAGGGGGCGGTTGAGCAGTTCTTC
NA | NA | TRBJ2-2 | TRBV6-5 | CASSYSELPPGELFF | TGTGCCAGCAGTTACTCGGAGCTCCCTCCCGGGGAGCTGTTTTTT